This TCR beta chain is from a study of T-cell memory formation after mild COVID-19. For the study at large: The TCR clusters were mostly specific to one donor. Notes on the study in general: Pre-infection memory held some responding clones, suggesting pre-existing cross-reactive T cells responded.

Concerning this clonotype: The antigen remains unidentified.

MiXCR was run by TCRdb on the 5' RACE reads, yielding one entry per CDR3 protein. The table has about 170,000 distinct CDR3 sequences, 10% to 15% seen once; the top ten hold more than 3%. The V end lost 3 bases, the J end lost 2 bases, and 4 bases lay between the germline ends. This CDR3 region has 12 residues. Germline loops: CDR1 SGDLS, CDR2 YYNGEE. What was sequenced was PBMCs or a T cell subset sorted from them (not recorded which). This TCR was recovered from a young man who had mild COVID-19 (a few samples of this study predate the infection). Cell type and time point are not known. The gene calls are TRBV9 and TRBJ2-3; D not certain. The CDR3 loop reads CASSGFTDTQYF. CDR3 sequence (DNA): TGTGCCAGCAGCGGCTTCACAGATACGCAGTATTTT.